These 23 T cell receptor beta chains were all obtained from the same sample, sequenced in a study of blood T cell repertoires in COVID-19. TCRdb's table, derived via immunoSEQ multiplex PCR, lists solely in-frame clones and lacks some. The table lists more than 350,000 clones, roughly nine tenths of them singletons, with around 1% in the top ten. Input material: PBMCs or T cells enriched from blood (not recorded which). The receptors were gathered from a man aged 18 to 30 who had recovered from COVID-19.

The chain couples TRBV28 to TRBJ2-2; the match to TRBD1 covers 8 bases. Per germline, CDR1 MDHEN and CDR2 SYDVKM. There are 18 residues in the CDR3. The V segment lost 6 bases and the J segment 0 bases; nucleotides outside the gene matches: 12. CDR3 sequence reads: CASRKIPQTGANTGELFF. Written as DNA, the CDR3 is TGTGCCAGCAGAAAAATCCCTCAGACAGGGGCGAACACCGGGGAGCTGTTTTTT.

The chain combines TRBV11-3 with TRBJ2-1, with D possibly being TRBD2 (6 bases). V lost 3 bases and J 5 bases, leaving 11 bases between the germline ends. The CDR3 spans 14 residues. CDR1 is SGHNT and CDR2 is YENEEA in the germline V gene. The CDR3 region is CASSFDSGHNEQFF. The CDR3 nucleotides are TGTGCCAGCAGCTTTGATAGCGGCCACAATGAGCAGTTCTTC.

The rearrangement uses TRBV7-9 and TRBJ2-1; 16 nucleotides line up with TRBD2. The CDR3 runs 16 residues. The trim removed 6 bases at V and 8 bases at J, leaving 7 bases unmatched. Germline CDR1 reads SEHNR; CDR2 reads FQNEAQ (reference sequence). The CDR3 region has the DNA TGTGCCAGCAGAACCTCCGGGACTAGCGGGAGGGATGAGCAGTTCTTC. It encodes CASRTSGTSGRDEQFF.

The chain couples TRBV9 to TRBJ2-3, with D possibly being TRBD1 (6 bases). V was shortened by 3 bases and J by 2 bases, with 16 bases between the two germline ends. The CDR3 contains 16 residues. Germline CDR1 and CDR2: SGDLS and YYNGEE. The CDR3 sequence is CASSGSQGFFTDTQYF. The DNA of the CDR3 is TGTGCCAGCAGCGGATCTCAGGGGTTTTTCACAGATACGCAGTATTTT. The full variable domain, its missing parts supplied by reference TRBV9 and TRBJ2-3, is DSGVTQTPKHLITATGQRVTLRCSPRSGDLSVYWYQQSLDQGLQFLIQYYNGEERAKGNILERFSAQQFPDLHSELNLSSLELGDSALYFCASSGSQGFFTDTQYFGPGTRLTVL.

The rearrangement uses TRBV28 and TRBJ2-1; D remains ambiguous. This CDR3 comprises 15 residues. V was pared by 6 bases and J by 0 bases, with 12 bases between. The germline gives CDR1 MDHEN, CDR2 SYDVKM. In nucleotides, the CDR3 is TGTGCCAGCAGATATCAGGTGAACTCCTACAATGAGCAGTTCTTC. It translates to CASRYQVNSYNEQFF.

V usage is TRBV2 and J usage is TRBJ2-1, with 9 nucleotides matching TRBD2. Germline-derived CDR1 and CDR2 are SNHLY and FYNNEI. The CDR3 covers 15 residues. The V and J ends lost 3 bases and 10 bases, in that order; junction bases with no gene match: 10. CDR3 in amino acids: CASSESAGGELEQFF. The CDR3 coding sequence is TGTGCCAGCAGTGAGTCGGCGGGGGGGGAGTTGGAGCAGTTCTTC.

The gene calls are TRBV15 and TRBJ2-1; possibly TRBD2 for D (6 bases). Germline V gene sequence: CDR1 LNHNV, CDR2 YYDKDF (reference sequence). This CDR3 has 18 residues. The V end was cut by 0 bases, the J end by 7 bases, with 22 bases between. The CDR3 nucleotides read TGTGCCACCAGCAGAGATCGGTCGGGAGTGGGTTTGGGGAATGAGCAGTTCTTC. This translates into CATSRDRSGVGLGNEQFF. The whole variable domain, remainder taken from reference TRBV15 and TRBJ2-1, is DAMVIQNPRYQVTQFGKPVTLSCSQTLNHNVMYWYQQKSSQAPKLLFHYYDKDFNNEADTPDNFQSRRPNTSFCFLDIRSPGLGDTAMYLCATSRDRSGVGLGNEQFFGPGTRLTVL.

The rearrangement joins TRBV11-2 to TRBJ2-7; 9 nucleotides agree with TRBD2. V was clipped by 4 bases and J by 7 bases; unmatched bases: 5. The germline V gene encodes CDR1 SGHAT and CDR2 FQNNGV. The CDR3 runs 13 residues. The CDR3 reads CASSSLAGDEQYF. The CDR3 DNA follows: TGTGCCAGCAGCTCATTAGCGGGAGATGAGCAGTACTTC.

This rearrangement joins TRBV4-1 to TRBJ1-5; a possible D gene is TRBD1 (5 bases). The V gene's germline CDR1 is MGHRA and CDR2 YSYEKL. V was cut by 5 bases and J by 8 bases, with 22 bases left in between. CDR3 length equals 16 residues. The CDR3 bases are TGCGCCAGCAGCGAAAGCCAGGGAAGCTCCGTGGAGCCCCAGCATTTT. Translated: CASSESQGSSVEPQHF.

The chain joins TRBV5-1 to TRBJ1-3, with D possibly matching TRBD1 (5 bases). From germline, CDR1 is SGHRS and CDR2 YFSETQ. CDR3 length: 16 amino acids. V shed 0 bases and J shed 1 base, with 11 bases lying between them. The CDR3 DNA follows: TGCGCCAGCAGCTTGGGGGACGGGGGATCTGGAAACACCATATATTTT. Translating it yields CASSLGDGGSGNTIYF.

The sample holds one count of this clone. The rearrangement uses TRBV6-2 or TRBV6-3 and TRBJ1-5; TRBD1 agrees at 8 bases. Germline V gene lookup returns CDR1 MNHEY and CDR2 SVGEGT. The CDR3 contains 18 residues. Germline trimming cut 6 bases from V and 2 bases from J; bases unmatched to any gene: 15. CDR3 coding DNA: TGTGCCAGCAGCCCCCGACAGGGGAGGATTGGTGGCAATCAGCCCCAGCATTTT. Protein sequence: CASSPRQGRIGGNQPQHF.

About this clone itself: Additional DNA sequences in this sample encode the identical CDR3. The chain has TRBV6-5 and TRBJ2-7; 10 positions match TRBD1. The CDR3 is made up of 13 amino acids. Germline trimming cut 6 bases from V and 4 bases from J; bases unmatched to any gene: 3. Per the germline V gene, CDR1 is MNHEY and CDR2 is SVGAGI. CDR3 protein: CASSRDRGYEQYF. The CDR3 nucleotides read TGTGCCAGCAGCAGGGACAGGGGATACGAGCAGTACTTC.

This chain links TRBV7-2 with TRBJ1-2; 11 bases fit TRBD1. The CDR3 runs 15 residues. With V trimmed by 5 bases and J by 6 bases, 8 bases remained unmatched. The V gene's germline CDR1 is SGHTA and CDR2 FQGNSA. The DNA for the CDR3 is TGTGCCAGCAGCCCCCGGACAGGGGGCGCAAATGGCTACACCTTC. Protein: CASSPRTGGANGYTF. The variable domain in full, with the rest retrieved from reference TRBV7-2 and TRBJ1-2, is GAGVSQSPSNKVTEKGKDVELRCDPISGHTALYWYRQSLGQGLEFLIYFQGNSAPDKSGLPSDRFSAERTGGSVSTLTIQRTQQEDSAVYLCASSPRTGGANGYTFGSGTRLTVV.

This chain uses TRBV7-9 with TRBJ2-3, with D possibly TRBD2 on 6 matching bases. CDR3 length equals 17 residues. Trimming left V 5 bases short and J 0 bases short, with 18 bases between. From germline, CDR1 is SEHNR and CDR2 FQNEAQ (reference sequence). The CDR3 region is CASSEKGRPTSTDTQYF. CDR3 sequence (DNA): TGTGCCAGCAGCGAAAAGGGGAGGCCTACAAGCACAGATACGCAGTATTTT.

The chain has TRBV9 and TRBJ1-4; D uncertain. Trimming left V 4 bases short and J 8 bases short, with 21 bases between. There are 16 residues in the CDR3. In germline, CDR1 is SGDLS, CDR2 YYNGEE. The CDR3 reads CASSPGGWAREEKLFF. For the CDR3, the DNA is TGTGCCAGCAGCCCAGGAGGATGGGCTAGAGAGGAAAAACTGTTTTTT. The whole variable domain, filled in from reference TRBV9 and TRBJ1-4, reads DSGVTQTPKHLITATGQRVTLRCSPRSGDLSVYWYQQSLDQGLQFLIQYYNGEERAKGNILERFSAQQFPDLHSELNLSSLELGDSALYFCASSPGGWAREEKLFFGSGTQLSVL.

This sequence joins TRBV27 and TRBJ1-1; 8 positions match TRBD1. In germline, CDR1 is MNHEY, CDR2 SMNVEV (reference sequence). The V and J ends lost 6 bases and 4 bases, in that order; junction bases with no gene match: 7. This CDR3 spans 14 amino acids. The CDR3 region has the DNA TGTGCCAGCAGGCAGACAGGGGTGGGCACTGAAGCTTTCTTT. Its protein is CASRQTGVGTEAFF.

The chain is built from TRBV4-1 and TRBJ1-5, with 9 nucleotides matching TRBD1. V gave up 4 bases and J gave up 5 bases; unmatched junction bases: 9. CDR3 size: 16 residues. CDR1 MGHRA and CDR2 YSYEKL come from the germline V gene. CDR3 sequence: CASSPERGQGDQPQHF. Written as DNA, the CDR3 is TGCGCCAGCAGCCCCGAACGGGGACAGGGCGATCAGCCCCAGCATTTT.

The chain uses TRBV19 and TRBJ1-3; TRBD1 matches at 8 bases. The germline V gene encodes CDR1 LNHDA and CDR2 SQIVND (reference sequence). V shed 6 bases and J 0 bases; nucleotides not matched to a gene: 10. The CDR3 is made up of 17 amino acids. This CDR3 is CASSRGTGRNSGNTIYF. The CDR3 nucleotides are TGTGCCAGTAGCCGGGGGACAGGCCGTAACTCTGGAAACACCATATATTTT.

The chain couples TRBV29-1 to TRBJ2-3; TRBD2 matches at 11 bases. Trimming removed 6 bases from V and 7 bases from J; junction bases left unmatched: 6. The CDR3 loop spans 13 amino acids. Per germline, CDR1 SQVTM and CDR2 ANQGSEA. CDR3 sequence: CSVGPTSGNTQYF. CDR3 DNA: TGCAGCGTCGGCCCGACTAGCGGGAATACGCAGTATTTT.

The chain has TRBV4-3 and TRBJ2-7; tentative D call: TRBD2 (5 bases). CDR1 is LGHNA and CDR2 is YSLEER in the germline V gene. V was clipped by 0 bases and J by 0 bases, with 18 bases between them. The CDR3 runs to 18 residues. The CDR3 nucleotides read TGCGCCAGCAGCCAAGAATCCGGCGAGGGCGGGTTCTCCTACGAGCAGTACTTC. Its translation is CASSQESGEGGFSYEQYF.

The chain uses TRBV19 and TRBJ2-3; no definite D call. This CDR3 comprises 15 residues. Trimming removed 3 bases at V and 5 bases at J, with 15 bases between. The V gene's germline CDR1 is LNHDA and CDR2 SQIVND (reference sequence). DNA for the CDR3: TGTGCCAGTAGTATCGGTGCGCCGCCAGGAGATACGCAGTATTTT. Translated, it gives CASSIGAPPGDTQYF.

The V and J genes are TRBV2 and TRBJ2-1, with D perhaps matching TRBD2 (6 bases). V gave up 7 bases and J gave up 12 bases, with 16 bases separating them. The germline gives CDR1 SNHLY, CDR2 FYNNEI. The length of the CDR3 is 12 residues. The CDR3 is CASNRELSSQFF. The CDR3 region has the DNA TGTGCCAGCAACCGGGAGCTATCTTCGCAGTTCTTC.

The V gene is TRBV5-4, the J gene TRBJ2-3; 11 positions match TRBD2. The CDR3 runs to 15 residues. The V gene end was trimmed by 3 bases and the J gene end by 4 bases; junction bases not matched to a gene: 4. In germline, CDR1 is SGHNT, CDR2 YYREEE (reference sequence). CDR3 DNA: TGTGCCAGCAGCTCGGGACTAGCGGTTTCAGATACGCAGTATTTT. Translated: CASSSGLAVSDTQYF.